The T cell receptor beta chain under discussion was sequenced for a study of PD-1 blockade in classical Hodgkin lymphoma. Study results and limitations: Baseline diversity in complete responders resembled that of newly diagnosed patients. Patients starting nivolumab less than 1 year after ASCT had lower diversity and were excluded from later analyses.

CDR3 length: 16 residues. Germline CDR1 and CDR2: LNHDA and SQIVND (reference sequence). V was pared by 1 base and J by 3 bases, with 14 bases between. Of note for this clone: Its antigen is still unknown.

The repertoire was sequenced with immunoSEQ multiplex PCR; TCRdb's copy has only in-frame clones and lacks some. The repertoire includes approximately 17,000 clones, around four fifths of them detected once, and 1% sits in the top ten. Brentuximab vedotin exposure varied among the patients, all of whom had relapsed after autologous stem cell transplantation. Thawed PBMCs underwent magnetic negative selection to yield purified CD4+ T cells. Specimen: CD4+ T cells from blood, collected at baseline. The V and J genes are TRBV19 and TRBJ2-3; TRBD1 is a possible D gene (7 bases). The sequence derives from a human donor with classical Hodgkin lymphoma. The CDR3 nucleotides are TGTGCCAGTAGTATAGGGTCGCAGGGGGGTACAGATACGCAGTATTTT. This translates into CASSIGSQGGTDTQYF.